These 12 T cell receptor beta chains share one sample of origin, sequenced in a study of T cells in Graves' hyperthyroidism and ophthalmopathy. RNA transcripts provided the source from which TCR beta CDR3 regions were amplified. HTBI primers were used for first-round RT-PCR of the TCR CDR3. From the multiplex PCR reads, TCRdb called clonotypes with MiXCR, one entry per CDR3 protein. The table has 300,000 to 350,000 distinct CDR3 sequences, approximately 15% seen once; the top ten hold about 22%. Source material: blood. The receptor set was obtained from a woman in her 30s with Graves' hyperthyroidism.

This clonotype has a handful of counts. The chain carries TRBV7-9 and TRBJ2-7; 9 nucleotides match TRBD2. Trimming removed 5 bases from V and 0 bases from J; junction bases left unmatched: 14. The CDR3 extends over 18 amino acids. Germline-derived CDR1 and CDR2 are SEHNR and FQNEAQ (reference sequence). CDR3 protein: CASSPPGLAGPSSYEQYF. Written as DNA, the CDR3 is TGTGCCAGCAGCCCCCCCGGGCTAGCGGGGCCCAGCTCCTACGAGCAGTACTTC.

The rearrangement links TRBV28 to TRBJ1-4; TRBD1 matches at 7 bases. Germline lookup yields CDR1 MDHEN and CDR2 SYDVKM. The CDR3 extends over 15 amino acids. The junction had 4 bases not matched to a gene; V was cut back by 6 bases and J by 0 bases. The CDR3 bases are TGTGCCAGCAGCGGACAGGCCGCAACTAATGAAAAACTGTTTTTT. Protein product: CASSGQAATNEKLFF.

This clonotype was observed a handful of times. This sequence joins TRBV20-1 and TRBJ1-2; perhaps TRBD1 as D (6 bases). Looked up from germline, CDR1 is DFQATT and CDR2 is SNEGSKA (reference sequence). This CDR3 comprises 14 residues. V shed 6 bases and J shed 1 base, with 15 bases lying between them. The CDR3 bases are TGCAGTGCACAGCAGGCAGGGGTTAACTATGGCTACACCTTC. This translates into CSAQQAGVNYGYTF.

This clonotype was found many times. V gene TRBV11-2 combines with J gene TRBJ2-7; no definite D call. Germline assignment: CDR1 SGHAT and CDR2 FQNNGV. The CDR3 spans 12 residues. Between the trimmed V and J ends, which lost 0 bases and 7 bases, there was a span of 7 bases. The CDR3 loop is CASSLDVGEQYF. The CDR3 nucleotides are TGTGCCAGCAGCTTAGACGTCGGAGAGCAGTACTTC.

The table lists this clonotype with a few counts. The chain links TRBV10-2 to TRBJ2-5; TRBD2 agrees at 8 bases. From germline, CDR1 is WSHSY and CDR2 SAAADI. The V gene end was trimmed by 4 bases and the J gene end by 7 bases; junction bases not matched to a gene: 11. This CDR3 has 15 residues. The chain's CDR3 is CASSVIAGRNGTQYF. The CDR3 DNA is TGCGCCAGCAGTGTGATAGCGGGACGTAATGGGACCCAGTACTTC.

In its sample, this clonotype was seen many times. The chain combines TRBV12-3 or TRBV12-4 with TRBJ2-1, with D tentatively TRBD1 (7 bases). The CDR3 has 15 residues. Trimming stripped 6 bases from V and 9 bases from J, with 21 bases between. The CDR3 protein is CASSRGERRQSEQFF. DNA for the CDR3: TGTGCCAGCAGCAGGGGGGAAAGGAGGCAAAGTGAGCAGTTCTTC.

This clonotype was picked up many times. This chain uses TRBV12-3 or TRBV12-4 with TRBJ2-2, with 8 positions matching TRBD2. V lost 5 bases, J lost 4 bases, and 6 bases stayed unmatched. The CDR3 extends over 15 amino acids. This CDR3 is CASSLFGGGTGELFF. The CDR3 DNA reads as TGTGCCAGCAGTCTTTTCGGGGGGGGCACCGGGGAGCTGTTTTTT.

This chain connects TRBV29-1 to TRBJ2-5, with D tentatively TRBD2 (6 bases). The CDR3 contains 13 residues. Trimming removed 1 base from V and 5 bases from J, with 11 bases in between. Germline V gene sequence: CDR1 SQVTM, CDR2 ANQGSEA. CDR3 sequence reads: CSVEGRLVETQYF. The CDR3, as DNA: TGCAGCGTTGAAGGCCGACTAGTGGAGACCCAGTACTTC.

This clonotype was counted many times. The rearrangement uses TRBV28 and TRBJ2-3; no clear D gene. With 2 bases removed from V and 6 bases from J, the gap between germline ends came to 9 bases. Germline-derived CDR1 and CDR2 are MDHEN and SYDVKM. This CDR3 comprises 13 residues. DNA of the CDR3: TGTGCCAGCAGTTTACCCAAAGTGGATACGCAGTATTTT. It translates to CASSLPKVDTQYF.

Ten or more counts support this clonotype. The genes are TRBV12-3 or TRBV12-4 and TRBJ2-1; TRBD1 agrees at 12 bases. J was trimmed by 9 bases and V by 10 bases; bases with no gene match: 13. CDR3 size: 15 residues. CDR3 coding DNA: TGTGCCACCACCGGGACAGGGGGCCCGATCTCTGAGCAGTTCTTC. Translated, it gives CATTGTGGPISEQFF.

This clonotype was detected ten times or more. The chain joins TRBV3-1 to TRBJ2-1, with 11 bases identical to TRBD2. Germline V lookup: CDR1 LGHDT, CDR2 YNNKEL (reference sequence). The CDR3 totals 16 residues. Trimming at V came to 4 bases and at J to 6 bases, leaving 8 bases not matched to a gene. CDR3 amino acids: CASSPRTSGLVNEQFF. CDR3 bases: TGTGCCAGCAGCCCGAGGACTAGCGGGTTGGTCAATGAGCAGTTCTTC.

The chain carries TRBV5-1 and TRBJ2-5; TRBD1 might be the D (6 bases). CDR1 SGHRS and CDR2 YFSETQ come from the germline V gene. Trimming cost V 3 bases and J 5 bases, with 14 bases left between them. The CDR3 is made up of 14 amino acids. The CDR3 sequence: CASSSTRDMETQYF. The CDR3 DNA reads as TGCGCCAGCAGCTCGACACGGGACATGGAGACCCAGTACTTC.